These 23 T cell receptor beta chains share one sample of origin, sequenced in a study of T-cell reconstitution after alpha-beta-depleted transplantation in children. Library preparation (for TCRbeta) was performed with unique molecular identifiers. TCRdb fed the PCR reads into MiXCR, producing one record per CDR3 protein. This sample carries around 300,000 distinct CDR3 sequences, around 10% of them seen once, and the ten largest clones take 7.5%. The starting material was PBMCs, obtained before TCRalphabeta/CD19-depleted stem cell transplant. Receptors were obtained from a boy younger than two with acute myeloid leukemia, due to receive a stem cell transplant.

This clonotype occurred many times. The chain carries TRBV7-8 and TRBJ2-2; D possibly uses TRBD1 or TRBD2 (5 bases each). V was cut by 1 base and J by 0 bases, with 12 bases left in between. CDR3 length: 17 amino acids. Germline V gene sequence: CDR1 SGHVS, CDR2 FQNEAQ. CDR3 sequence reads: CASSLGEGTANTGELFF. The CDR3 DNA reads as TGTGCCAGCAGCTTAGGGGAAGGGACCGCGAACACCGGGGAGCTGTTTTTT.

This clonotype has at least ten counts. The gene calls are TRBV6-2 or TRBV6-3 and TRBJ2-2, with D possibly TRBD2 on 5 matching bases. The CDR3 contains 15 residues. Between the trimmed V and J ends, which lost 7 bases and 0 bases, there was a span of 12 bases. CDR1 is MNHEY and CDR2 is SVGEGT in the germline V gene. CDR3 amino acids: CASNDGGANTGELFF. For the CDR3, the DNA is TGTGCCAGCAACGACGGAGGTGCGAACACCGGGGAGCTGTTTTTT.

This clonotype has a count of ten or more. This rearrangement joins TRBV29-1 to TRBJ2-1; unclear D gene. Germline CDR1 and CDR2: SQVTM and ANQGSEA. The ends were cut back, 1 base at V and 0 bases at J, with 7 bases in the middle. This CDR3 has 14 residues. CDR3 in DNA: TGCAGCGTTGAAGGGGTTATCTCCTACAATGAGCAGTTCTTC. It is translated as CSVEGVISYNEQFF.

This clonotype was counted at least ten times. This chain connects TRBV7-2 to TRBJ2-1; TRBD2 is a possible D gene (7 bases). The CDR3 runs 16 residues. V was cut by 3 bases and J by 7 bases, with 19 bases left in between. Per the germline V gene, CDR1 is SGHTA and CDR2 is FQGNSA. The DNA of the CDR3 is TGTGCCAGCAGCTTGAGGGGGGGGCGGGGGTGGAATGAGCAGTTCTTC. This encodes CASSLRGGRGWNEQFF.

The CDR3 loop is CASSSALQGWNGYTF. CDR3 DNA: TGTGCCAGCAGCTCCGCACTACAGGGGTGGAATGGCTACACCTTC. The rearrangement uses TRBV5-6 and TRBJ1-2; 7 nucleotides align to TRBD1. Per germline, CDR1 SGHDT and CDR2 YYEEEE. The CDR3 runs to 15 residues. V lost 3 bases, J lost 6 bases, and 11 bases stayed unmatched.

Comments on this clonotype: A much larger clone lies a single base off, so this may be a read error. This chain uses TRBV7-9 with TRBJ2-1; either TRBD1 or TRBD2 may supply D (5 bases each). Germline values: CDR1 SEHNR, CDR2 FQNEAQ (reference sequence). The CDR3 is 12 residues long. The CDR3, as DNA: TGTGCCAGCAGCTGGGGGTTCAATGAGCTGTTCTTC. Its protein product is CASSWGFNELFF.

V is TRBV5-1 and J is TRBJ2-2; 8 bases match TRBD1. With V trimmed by 1 base and J by 7 bases, 12 bases remained unmatched. This CDR3 comprises 17 residues. Germline CDR1 SGHRS, CDR2 YFSETQ. The CDR3 DNA is TGCGCCAGCAGCTTGCTATCCGGGACAGGTCGGGTCGGGGAGCTGTTTTTT. Translated: CASSLLSGTGRVGELFF.

This clonotype has a count of ten or more. This chain connects TRBV13 to TRBJ1-4; D call uncertain. The V gene lost 8 bases and the J gene lost 5 bases, with 18 bases spanning the gap. Per germline, CDR1 PRHDT and CDR2 FYEKMQ (reference sequence). The CDR3 length is 15 residues. The CDR3 nucleotides are TGTGCCAGCGGACTCGCGGGATTACACAATGAAAAACTGTTTTTT. Translated, it gives CASGLAGLHNEKLFF.

In its sample, this clonotype was seen many times. This chain connects TRBV28 to TRBJ1-2; 8 bases fit TRBD1. CDR1 MDHEN and CDR2 SYDVKM come from the germline V gene. Losses at the gene ends were 6 bases for V and 5 bases for J; bases not matched to a gene: 11. The length of the CDR3 is 15 residues. The CDR3 DNA sequence: TGTGCCAGCAGCTCTCCGGGACAGGAGATTTATGGCTACACCTTC. As protein: CASSSPGQEIYGYTF.

This clonotype has a count of ten or more. The chain employs TRBV28 and TRBJ2-4, with D perhaps TRBD1 (6 bases). The V and J ends lost 1 base and 9 bases respectively, with 16 bases between them. From germline, CDR1 is MDHEN and CDR2 SYDVKM. The CDR3 is made up of 15 amino acids. This CDR3 is CASSLSTGPRGIQYF. DNA of the CDR3: TGTGCCAGCAGTTTATCCACCGGGCCCAGGGGCATTCAGTACTTC.

This clonotype appeared a few times. The genes are TRBV27 and TRBJ2-7; D is possibly TRBD1 or TRBD2 (5 bases each). The V and J ends lost 2 bases and 1 base respectively, with 9 bases between them. The CDR3 is made up of 14 amino acids. Per the germline V gene, CDR1 is MNHEY and CDR2 is SMNVEV (reference sequence). The CDR3 loop reads CASSLSGGSYEQYF. The CDR3 DNA reads TGTGCCAGCAGTTTAAGTGGGGGTTCCTACGAGCAGTACTTC.

The chain combines TRBV7-2 with TRBJ2-6; TRBD1 is a possible D gene (6 bases). Trimming pared 4 bases from V and 0 bases from J, leaving 19 bases between. The germline gives CDR1 SGHTA, CDR2 FQGNSA. The CDR3 loop spans 19 amino acids. CDR3 DNA sequence: TGTGCCAGCAGCTCTAGGGCCGGGACAATGAGCTCTGGGGCCAACGTCCTGACTTTC. Amino acids: CASSSRAGTMSSGANVLTF.

This sequence joins TRBV7-9 and TRBJ1-5, with D hard to call. CDR1 and CDR2 from the germline V gene are SEHNR and FQNEAQ (reference sequence). Deletions cut 2 bases from V and 4 bases from J, with 12 bases between. The CDR3 is 15 amino acids. The chain's CDR3 is CASSLSGGLNQPQHF. DNA for the CDR3: TGTGCCAGCAGCTTATCGGGAGGCCTTAATCAGCCCCAGCATTTT. The variable domain in full, completed from reference TRBV7-9 and TRBJ1-5, reads DTGVSQNPRHKITKRGQNVTFRCDPISEHNRLYWYRQTLGQGPEFLTYFQNEAQLEKSRLLSDRFSAERPKGSFSTLEIQRTEQGDSAMYLCASSLSGGLNQPQHFGDGTRLSIL.

This clonotype was seen at least ten times. This chain joins TRBV7-9 and TRBJ1-2; D is perhaps TRBD1 (5 bases). The CDR3 consists of 15 residues. Between the trimmed V and J ends, which lost 1 base and 7 bases, there was a span of 16 bases. The germline V gene has CDR1 SEHNR and CDR2 FQNEAQ (reference sequence). The CDR3 nucleotides read TGTGCCAGCAGCTTAGTTTCACAGGTCGGGGGTGGCTACACCTTC. Translated, it gives CASSLVSQVGGGYTF.

In its sample, this clonotype was seen many times. The V call is TRBV5-1, the J call TRBJ1-1; no clear D. V lost 4 bases and J 2 bases, leaving 15 bases between the germline ends. CDR3 length: 15 amino acids. Germline loops: CDR1 SGHRS, CDR2 YFSETQ. The CDR3: CASSAKLSVNTEAFF. CDR3 nucleotide sequence: TGCGCCAGCAGCGCCAAGTTATCGGTTAACACTGAAGCTTTCTTT.

This clonotype was recorded at least ten times. The V call is TRBV6-5, the J call TRBJ1-5; 7 nucleotides agree with TRBD1. Germline CDR1 reads MNHEY; CDR2 reads SVGAGI. The length of the CDR3 is 18 residues. Trimming took 2 bases from V and 2 from J; bases not matched to a gene: 12. The CDR3 protein is CASSYVPTGMGGNQPQHF. CDR3 nucleotide sequence: TGTGCCAGCAGTTACGTCCCGACAGGGATGGGGGGCAATCAGCCCCAGCATTTT.

This clonotype has more than one count but fewer than ten. The chain employs TRBV19 and TRBJ2-5; D tentatively reads TRBD1 or TRBD2 (5 bases each). Germline CDR1 and CDR2: LNHDA and SQIVND (reference sequence). V lost 1 base, J lost 2 bases, and 14 bases lay in between. The CDR3 loop spans 16 amino acids. The CDR3: CASSIVSGTDQETQYF. In DNA, the CDR3 is TGTGCCAGTAGTATAGTTTCCGGGACGGATCAAGAGACCCAGTACTTC.

There are many counts of this clonotype. The chain joins TRBV5-4 to TRBJ2-5; no firm D call. Trimming left V 2 bases short and J 0 bases short, with 5 bases between. The CDR3 totals 13 residues. Germline V gene sequence: CDR1 SGHNT, CDR2 YYREEE (reference sequence). This CDR3 reads CASSFGNQETQYF. The CDR3 DNA reads as TGTGCCAGCAGCTTCGGCAACCAAGAGACCCAGTACTTC.

This clonotype was detected many times. The gene calls are TRBV7-9 and TRBJ2-7, with 9 bases fitting TRBD1. Germline V lookup: CDR1 SEHNR, CDR2 FQNEAQ (reference sequence). The J segment lost 2 bases and the V segment lost 6 bases, leaving 5 bases of the junction unmatched. CDR3 length: 14 amino acids. For the CDR3, the DNA is TGTGCCAGCAGTCCCCGGGACAGGGCCTACGAGCAGTACTTC. Residues: CASSPRDRAYEQYF.

This clonotype came up many times. J is TRBJ2-7 and V is TRBV20-1, with 10 bases that match TRBD2. The length of the CDR3 is 16 residues. V was clipped by 0 bases and J by 4 bases; unmatched bases: 9. CDR1 and CDR2 from the germline V gene are DFQATT and SNEGSKA (reference sequence). The CDR3 loop reads CSARDLRLAGGYEQYF. CDR3 coding DNA: TGCAGTGCTAGAGATCTGCGACTAGCGGGTGGGTACGAGCAGTACTTC.

At least ten counts were recorded for this clonotype. CDR3 amino acids: CASSQGGTAYEQYF. As DNA, the CDR3 is TGTGCCAGCAGCCAAGGGGGGACAGCCTACGAGCAGTACTTC. J is TRBJ2-7 and V is TRBV3-1; 7 bases line up with TRBD1. The V and J ends lost 1 base and 2 bases, in that order; junction bases with no gene match: 2. The CDR3 runs to 14 residues. CDR1 is LGHDT, CDR2 YNNKEL, per germline (reference sequence).

This clonotype was recorded at least ten times. This chain joins TRBV12-5 and TRBJ2-7; unclear D gene. The germline V and J ends were trimmed by 0 bases and 3 bases, with 3 bases remaining between them. CDR1 is LGHNT, CDR2 FRNRAP, per germline. CDR3 length: 12 residues. The CDR3 reads CASGLVYYEQYF. The CDR3 region has the DNA TGTGCTAGTGGTTTGGTGTACTACGAGCAGTACTTC.

This clonotype was seen a handful of times. The gene calls are TRBV5-1 and TRBJ2-7; TRBD2 agrees at 8 bases. There are 15 residues in the CDR3. J gave up 2 bases and V 1 base, and 5 bases lay outside the gene matches. Per germline, CDR1 SGHRS and CDR2 YFSETQ. DNA for the CDR3: TGCGCCAGCAGCTTGTCTCGCGGGGGGCCCTACGAGCAGTACTTC. Encoded protein: CASSLSRGGPYEQYF. Variable domain in full (rest from reference TRBV5-1 and TRBJ2-7): KAGVTQTPRYLIKTRGQQVTLSCSPISGHRSVSWYQQTPGQGLQFLFEYFSETQRNKGNFPGRFSGRQFSNSRSEMNVSTLELGDSALYLCASSLSRGGPYEQYFGPGTRLTVT.